The clone carrying this T cell receptor (beta chain) was recorded once. In the source study's methods: Reference gene primers were amplified, and this amplification served to estimate nucleated cell counts. The data were produced by immunoSEQ multiplex PCR, yet TCRdb's version contains in-frame clones alone and is incomplete. The V and J calls and clone size were taken over from that table, and D and trimming were inferred from the DNA. The sample holds approximately 130,000 clones, more than 70% seen once. Trimming shortened V by 11 bases and J by 1 base, and 8 bases separated the two germline ends. The CDR3 contains 11 residues. Germline loops: CDR1 MNHEY, CDR2 SVGAGI. The data originate from a study of blood T cell repertoires in COVID-19. Turning to the study itself: Some COVID-19 samples were acute and others convalescent; all came from the United States, Italy and Spain. The analysed material was cDNA or gDNA that came from T cells, B-cell-depleted T cells, or PBMCs.

The gene calls are TRBV6-5 and TRBJ1-1, with D possibly being TRBD1 (5 bases). This TCR was recovered from a human donor in a cohort sampled during active COVID-19. Sequenced sample: peripheral blood. CDR3 protein: CAAQGNTEAFF. Written as DNA, the CDR3 is TGTGCCGCCCAGGGGAACACTGAAGCTTTCTTT.